The text below deals with one T cell receptor beta chain. The PCR was carried out with 60 Vbeta primers and 13 Jbeta primers. TCRdb keeps only in-frame clones here, not all; method: immunoSEQ multiplex PCR. The top ten clones hold about 3.7% of a sample with roughly 140,000 clones, around 75% of them seen once. The record originates from a study of cytomegalovirus exposure and HLA in healthy donors. No record exists of this donor's CMV serostatus. The CDR3 contains 15 residues. The V gene end was trimmed by 5 bases and the J gene end by 4 bases; junction bases not matched to a gene: 8. The germline V gene has CDR1 SGDLS and CDR2 YYNGEE.

The sequenced sample was PBMCs. The gene calls are TRBV9 and TRBJ2-1, with 8 bases identical to TRBD2. The TCR originated in a human donor in good health. The chain's CDR3 is CASRAGLGAYNEQFF. Written as DNA, the CDR3 is TGTGCCAGCAGAGCGGGACTAGGGGCTTACAATGAGCAGTTCTTC.